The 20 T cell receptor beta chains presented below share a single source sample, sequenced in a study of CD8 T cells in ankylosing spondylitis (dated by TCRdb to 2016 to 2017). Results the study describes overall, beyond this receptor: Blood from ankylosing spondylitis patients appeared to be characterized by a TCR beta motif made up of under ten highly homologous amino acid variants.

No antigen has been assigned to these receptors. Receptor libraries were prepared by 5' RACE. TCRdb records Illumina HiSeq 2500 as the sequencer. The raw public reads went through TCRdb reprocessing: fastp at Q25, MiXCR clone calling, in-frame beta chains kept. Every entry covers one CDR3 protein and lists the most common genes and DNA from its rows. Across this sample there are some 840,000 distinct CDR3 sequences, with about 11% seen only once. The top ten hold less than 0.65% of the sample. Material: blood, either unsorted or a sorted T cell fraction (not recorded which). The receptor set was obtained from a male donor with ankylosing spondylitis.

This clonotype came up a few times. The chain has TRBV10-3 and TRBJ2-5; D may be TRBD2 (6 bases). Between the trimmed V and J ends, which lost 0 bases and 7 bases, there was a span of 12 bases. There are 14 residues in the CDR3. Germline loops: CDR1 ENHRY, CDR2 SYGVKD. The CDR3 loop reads CAISESTAEGTQYF. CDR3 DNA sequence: TGTGCCATCAGTGAGTCTACCGCGGAGGGGACCCAGTACTTC.

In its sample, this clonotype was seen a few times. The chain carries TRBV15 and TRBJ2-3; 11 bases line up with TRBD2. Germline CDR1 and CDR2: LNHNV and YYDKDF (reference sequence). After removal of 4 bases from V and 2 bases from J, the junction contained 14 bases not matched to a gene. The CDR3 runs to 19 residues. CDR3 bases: TGTGCCACCAGCATCCTAGGGACTAGCGGTATTCCGCACACAGATACGCAGTATTTT. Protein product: CATSILGTSGIPHTDTQYF.

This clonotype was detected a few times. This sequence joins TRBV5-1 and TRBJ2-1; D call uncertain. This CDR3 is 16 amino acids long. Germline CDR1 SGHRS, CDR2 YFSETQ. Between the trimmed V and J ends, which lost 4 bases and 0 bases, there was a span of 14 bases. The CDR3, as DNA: TGCGCCAGCAGCCCGAGACAATTGAGCTCCTACAATGAGCAGTTCTTC. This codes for CASSPRQLSSYNEQFF. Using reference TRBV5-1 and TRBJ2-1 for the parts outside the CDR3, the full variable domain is KAGVTQTPRYLIKTRGQQVTLSCSPISGHRSVSWYQQTPGQGLQFLFEYFSETQRNKGNFPGRFSGRQFSNSRSEMNVSTLELGDSALYLCASSPRQLSSYNEQFFGPGTRLTVL.

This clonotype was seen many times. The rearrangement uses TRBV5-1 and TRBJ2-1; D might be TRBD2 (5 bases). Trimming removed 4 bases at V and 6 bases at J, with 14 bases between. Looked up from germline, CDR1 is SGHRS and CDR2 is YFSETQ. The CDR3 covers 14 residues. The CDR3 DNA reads TGCGCCAGCAGCACTTATCGGACTGGCAATGAGCAGTTCTTC. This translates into CASSTYRTGNEQFF.

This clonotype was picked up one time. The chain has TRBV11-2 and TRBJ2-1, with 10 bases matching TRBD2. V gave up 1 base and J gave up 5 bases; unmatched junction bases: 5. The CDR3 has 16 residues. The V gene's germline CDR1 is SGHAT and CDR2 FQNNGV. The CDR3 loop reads CASSLASGRANNEQFF. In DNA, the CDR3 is TGTGCCAGCAGCTTAGCCAGCGGGAGGGCAAACAATGAGCAGTTCTTC.

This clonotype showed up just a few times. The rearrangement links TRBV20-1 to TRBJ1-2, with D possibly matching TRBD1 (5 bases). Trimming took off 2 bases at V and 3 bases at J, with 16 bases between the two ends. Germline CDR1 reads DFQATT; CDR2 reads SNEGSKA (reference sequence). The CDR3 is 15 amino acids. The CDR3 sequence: CSARRQRPVDYGYTF. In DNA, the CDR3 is TGCAGTGCTAGAAGACAGCGCCCGGTAGACTATGGCTACACCTTC.

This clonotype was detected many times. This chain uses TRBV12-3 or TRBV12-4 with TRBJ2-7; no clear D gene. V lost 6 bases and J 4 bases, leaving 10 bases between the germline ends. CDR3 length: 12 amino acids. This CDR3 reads CASSQNQYEQYF. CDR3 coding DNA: TGTGCCAGCAGCCAAAACCAGTACGAGCAGTACTTC.

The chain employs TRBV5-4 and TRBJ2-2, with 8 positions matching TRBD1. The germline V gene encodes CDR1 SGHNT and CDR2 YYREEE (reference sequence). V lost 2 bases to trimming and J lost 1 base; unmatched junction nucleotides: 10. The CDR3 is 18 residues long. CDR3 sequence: CASSFGQGAIMNTGELFF. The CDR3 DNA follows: TGTGCCAGCAGCTTTGGTCAGGGGGCGATTATGAACACCGGGGAGCTGTTTTTT.

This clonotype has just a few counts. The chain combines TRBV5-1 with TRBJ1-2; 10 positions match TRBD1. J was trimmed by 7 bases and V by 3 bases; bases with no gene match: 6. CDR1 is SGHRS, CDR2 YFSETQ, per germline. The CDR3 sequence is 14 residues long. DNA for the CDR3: TGCGCCAGCAGCTCCAGGACAGGGGGTGGTGGCTACACCTTC. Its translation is CASSSRTGGGGYTF.

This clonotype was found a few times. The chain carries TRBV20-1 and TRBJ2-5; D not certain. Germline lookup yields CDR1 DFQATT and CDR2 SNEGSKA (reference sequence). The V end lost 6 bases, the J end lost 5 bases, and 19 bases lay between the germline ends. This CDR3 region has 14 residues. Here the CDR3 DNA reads TGCAGTGCAGTTGGCGGATCGCACCTGGAGACCCAGTACTTC. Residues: CSAVGGSHLETQYF.

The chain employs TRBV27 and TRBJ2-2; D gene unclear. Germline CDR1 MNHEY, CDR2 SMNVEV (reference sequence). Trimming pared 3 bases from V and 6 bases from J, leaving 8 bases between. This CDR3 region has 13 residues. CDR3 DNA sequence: TGTGCCAGCAGTTTTAGCCCCGCCGGGGAGCTGTTTTTT. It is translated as CASSFSPAGELFF.

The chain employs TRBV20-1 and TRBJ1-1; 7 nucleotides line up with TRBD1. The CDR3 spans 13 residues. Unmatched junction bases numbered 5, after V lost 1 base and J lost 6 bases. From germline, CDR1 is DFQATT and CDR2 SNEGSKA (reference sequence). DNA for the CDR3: TGCAGTGCTAGAGGAGGGGGCGTAGCTGAAGCTTTCTTT. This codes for CSARGGGVAEAFF.

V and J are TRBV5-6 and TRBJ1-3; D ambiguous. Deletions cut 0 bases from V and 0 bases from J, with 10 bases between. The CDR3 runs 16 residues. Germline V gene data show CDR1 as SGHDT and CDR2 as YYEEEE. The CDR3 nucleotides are TGTGCCAGCAGCTTGGTTGCCGGAAGCTCTGGAAACACCATATATTTT. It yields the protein CASSLVAGSSGNTIYF.

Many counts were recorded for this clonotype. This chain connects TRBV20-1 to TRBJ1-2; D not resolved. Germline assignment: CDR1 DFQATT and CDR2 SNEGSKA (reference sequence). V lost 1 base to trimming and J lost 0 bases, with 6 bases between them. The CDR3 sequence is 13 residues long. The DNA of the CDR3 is TGCAGTGCTAGAGTCGCGGCTAACTATGGCTACACCTTC. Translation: CSARVAANYGYTF.

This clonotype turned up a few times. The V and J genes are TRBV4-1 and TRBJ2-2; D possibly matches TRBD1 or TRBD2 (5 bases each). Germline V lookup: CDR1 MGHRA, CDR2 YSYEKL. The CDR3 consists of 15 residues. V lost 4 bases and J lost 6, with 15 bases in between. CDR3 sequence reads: CASSPRGSRPGELFF. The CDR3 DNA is TGCGCCAGCAGCCCTCGGGGCTCGAGACCCGGGGAGCTGTTTTTT.

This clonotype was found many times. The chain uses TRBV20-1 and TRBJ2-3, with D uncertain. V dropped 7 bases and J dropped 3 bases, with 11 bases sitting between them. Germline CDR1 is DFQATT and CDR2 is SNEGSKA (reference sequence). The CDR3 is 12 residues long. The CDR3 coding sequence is TGCAGTGTCAAAGCGATGACAGATACGCAGTATTTT. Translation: CSVKAMTDTQYF.

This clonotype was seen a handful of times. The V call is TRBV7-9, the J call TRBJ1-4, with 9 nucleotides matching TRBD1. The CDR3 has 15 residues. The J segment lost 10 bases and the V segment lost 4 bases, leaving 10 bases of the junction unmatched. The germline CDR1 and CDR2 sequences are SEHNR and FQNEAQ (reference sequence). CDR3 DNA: TGTGCCAGCAGCTGGGACAGGGAAGACCCACGAAAACTGTTTTTT. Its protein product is CASSWDREDPRKLFF.

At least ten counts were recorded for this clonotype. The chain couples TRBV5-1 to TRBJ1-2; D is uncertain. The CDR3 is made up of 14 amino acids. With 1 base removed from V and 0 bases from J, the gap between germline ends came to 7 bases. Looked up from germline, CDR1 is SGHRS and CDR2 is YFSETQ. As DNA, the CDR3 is TGCGCCAGCAGCTTGAGAGCAACTAACTATGGCTACACCTTC. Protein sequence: CASSLRATNYGYTF.

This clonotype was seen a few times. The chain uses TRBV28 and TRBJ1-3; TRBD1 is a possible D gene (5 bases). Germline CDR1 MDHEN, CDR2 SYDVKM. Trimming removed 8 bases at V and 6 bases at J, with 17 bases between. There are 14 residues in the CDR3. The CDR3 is CASWLGPGINTIYF. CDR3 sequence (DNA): TGTGCCAGCTGGTTGGGGCCGGGGATAAACACCATATATTTT. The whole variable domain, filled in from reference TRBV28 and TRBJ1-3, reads DVKVTQSSRYLVKRTGEKVFLECVQDMDHENMFWYRQDPGLGLRLIYFSYDVKMKEKGDIPEGYSVSREKKERFSLILESASTNQTSMYLCASWLGPGINTIYFGEGSWLTVV.

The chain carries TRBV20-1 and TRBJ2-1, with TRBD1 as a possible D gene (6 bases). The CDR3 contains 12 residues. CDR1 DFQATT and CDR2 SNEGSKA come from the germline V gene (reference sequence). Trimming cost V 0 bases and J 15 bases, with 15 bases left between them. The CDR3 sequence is CSAREGDTALFF. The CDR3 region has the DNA TGCAGTGCTAGAGAGGGGGACACTGCCCTGTTCTTC.